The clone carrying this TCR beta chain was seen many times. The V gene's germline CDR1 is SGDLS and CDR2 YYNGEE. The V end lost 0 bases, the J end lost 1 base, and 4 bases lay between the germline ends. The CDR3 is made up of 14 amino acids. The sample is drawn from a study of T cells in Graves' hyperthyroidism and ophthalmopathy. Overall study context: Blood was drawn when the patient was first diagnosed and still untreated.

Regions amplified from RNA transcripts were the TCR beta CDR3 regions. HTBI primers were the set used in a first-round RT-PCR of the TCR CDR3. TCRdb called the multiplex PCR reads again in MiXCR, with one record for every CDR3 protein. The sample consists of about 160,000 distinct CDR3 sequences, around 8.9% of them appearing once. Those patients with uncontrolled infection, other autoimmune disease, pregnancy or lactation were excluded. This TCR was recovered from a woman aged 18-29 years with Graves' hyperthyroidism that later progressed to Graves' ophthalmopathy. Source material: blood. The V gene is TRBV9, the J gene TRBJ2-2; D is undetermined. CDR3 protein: CASSVVVNTGELFF. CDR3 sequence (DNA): TGTGCCAGCAGCGTAGTCGTGAACACCGGGGAGCTGTTTTTT. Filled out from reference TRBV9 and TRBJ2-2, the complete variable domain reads DSGVTQTPKHLITATGQRVTLRCSPRSGDLSVYWYQQSLDQGLQFLIQYYNGEERAKGNILERFSAQQFPDLHSELNLSSLELGDSALYFCASSVVVNTGELFFGEGSRLTVL.